This T cell receptor beta chain derives from a study of Ad26.COV2.S vaccination and SARS-CoV-2 variants. The study, taken as a whole, reports: Higher spike-specific TCR breadth was found in vaccine recipients than in placebo recipients.

As to treatment: roughly 20 received Ad26.COV2.S at low or high dose, single or two shots; roughly five received placebo; per-sample allocation not given. All samples were drawn on day 63, counting from the first vaccine or placebo injection. Boston provided a donor who was an adult aged 18-55 years. The V end was cut by 6 bases, the J end by 0 bases, with 17 bases between. This CDR3 is built from 16 residues. Germline V gene data show CDR1 as SGDLS and CDR2 as YYNGEE. A remark on this clone: What it binds is not known.

Measured with immunoSEQ multiplex PCR; TCRdb has only the in-frame clones, and not every one. The sample yields 440,000 or so clones, roughly nine tenths seen once. The sequences come from peripheral blood, collected in a trial of Ad26.COV2.S vaccine versus placebo. The receptor comes from a person aged 18-60 years who received the Ad26.COV2.S COVID-19 vaccine or a placebo. The rearrangement links TRBV9 to TRBJ2-3; D gene unclear. Here the CDR3 reads CASTRKPQASTDTQYF. The CDR3 DNA is TGTGCCAGCACCCGTAAACCCCAGGCTAGCACAGATACGCAGTATTTT.